The T cell receptor (beta chain) described here comes from a study of blood T cell repertoires in COVID-19. Participant age was about 18 to 100 years, and participants resided in fewer than 30 US areas. Each participant's cohort was designated according to participant-reported clinical history. As processed by the authors: Nucleated cell counts were estimated from reference gene primer amplification. Libraries were prepared by immunoSEQ multiplex PCR; TCRdb keeps only in-frame clonotypes and omits some of them. V, J and clone size reflect that table, while D and trimming were determined from the DNA. The data hold around 200,000 clones, with 88% observed a single time. The CDR3 has 12 amino acids. CDR1 is KGHSH and CDR2 is LQKENI in the germline V gene. Between the trimmed V and J ends, which lost 1 base and 8 bases, there was a span of 8 bases.

Source material: PBMCs or T cells enriched from blood (not recorded which). V is TRBV18 and J is TRBJ1-2; unclear D gene. The receptor comes from a woman under 40 who had recovered from COVID-19. CDR3 protein: CASSPRDSGYTF. CDR3 sequence (DNA): TGTGCCAGCTCACCACGTGATAGCGGCTACACCTTC. Using reference TRBV18 and TRBJ1-2 for the parts outside the CDR3, the full variable domain is NAGVMQNPRHLVRRRGQEARLRCSPMKGHSHVYWYRQLPEEGLKFMVYLQKENIIDESGMPKERFSAEFPKEGPSILRIQQVVRGDSAAYFCASSPRDSGYTFGSGTRLTVV.